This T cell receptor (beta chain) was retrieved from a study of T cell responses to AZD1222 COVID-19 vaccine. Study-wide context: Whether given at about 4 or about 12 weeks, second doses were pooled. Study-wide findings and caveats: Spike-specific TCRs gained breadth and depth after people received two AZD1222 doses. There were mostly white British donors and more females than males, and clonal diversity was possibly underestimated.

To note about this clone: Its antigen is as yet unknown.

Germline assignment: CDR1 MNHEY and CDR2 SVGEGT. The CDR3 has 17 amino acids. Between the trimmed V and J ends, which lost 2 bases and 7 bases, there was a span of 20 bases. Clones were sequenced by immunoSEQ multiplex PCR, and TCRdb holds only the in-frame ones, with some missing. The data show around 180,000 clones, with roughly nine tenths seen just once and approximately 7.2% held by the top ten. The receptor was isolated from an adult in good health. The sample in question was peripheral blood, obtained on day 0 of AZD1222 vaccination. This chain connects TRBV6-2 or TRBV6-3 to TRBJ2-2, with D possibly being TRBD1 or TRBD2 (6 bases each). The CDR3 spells CASSYQQTGPRGGELFF. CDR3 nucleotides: TGTGCCAGCAGTTACCAACAAACAGGGCCGCGGGGCGGGGAGCTGTTTTTT.